This entry describes one T cell receptor (beta chain). The antigen remains unidentified. Germline CDR1 and CDR2: LGHNA and YNFKEQ. Trimming at V came to 4 bases and at J to 7 bases, leaving 7 bases not matched to a gene. The CDR3 length is 15 residues. The entry originates in a study of shared clonotypes between healthy human individuals. Study-wide results and limits: Across subsets, estimated richness was generally greater for naive than for memory populations.

Genomic DNA from each subset was divided evenly over several immunoSEQ plates. Source study methods: ImmunoSEQ gave junction-only sequences without quality scores, so filtering differed. Clones were read by immunoSEQ multiplex PCR, and TCRdb kept only the in-frame ones, dropping some. The D gene and trimming were derived from the DNA, and the V and J assignments and clone size from that table. The table records under 750,000 clones, over 60% of them present only once. Material for sequencing was memory CD4+ T cells sorted from blood. Noted subset: CD45RA-negative fraction. This receptor was taken from a woman aged 30 to 39 in good health. The rearrangement links TRBV4-2 to TRBJ1-1; 12 bases map to TRBD1. The CDR3 DNA is TGTGCCAGCAGCCGAGGGACAGGGGGCGAGGGTGAAGCTTTCTTT. Its translation is CASSRGTGGEGEAFF.